A selection of T cell receptor beta chains follows, all from one sample in a study of shared clonotypes between healthy human individuals. Repertoires were generated with immunoSEQ multiplex PCR, while TCRdb's copy carries only in-frame clones and drops some. The data show about 2.3 million clones, approximately 90% seen once. Material for sequencing was naive CD4+ T cells from PBMCs. The receptors were sampled from a man aged 18 to 29 in good health. Some clones in this sample may be carry-over from other donors' samples. Each CDR3 is given with its conserved first and last residue. The order of the fields is clone size, D gene, V gene, J gene, CDR3 protein, CDR3 DNA. The D gene is left open where the match is weak. Some rows mark clone size as missing; the rest say once, few, many or name a class of expanded clone.

abundance: NA; d_gene: NA; v_gene: TRBV19; j_gene: TRBJ2-6; CDR3aa: CATKDSSGANVLTF; CDR3nt: TGTGCCACCAAAGACAGCTCTGGGGCCAACGTCCTGACTTTC
abundance: NA; d_gene: TRBD2; v_gene: TRBV5-1; j_gene: TRBJ2-1; CDR3aa: CASRPWRLAGRYEQFF; CDR3nt: TGCGCCAGCAGACCCTGGCGCCTAGCGGGACGGTATGAGCAGTTCTTC
abundance: NA; d_gene: TRBD2; v_gene: TRBV29-1; j_gene: TRBJ2-3; CDR3aa: CSVVGTSGSPSTDTQYF; CDR3nt: TGCAGCGTTGTGGGGACTAGCGGGAGCCCCAGCACAGATACGCAGTATTTT
abundance: NA; d_gene: NA; v_gene: TRBV5-5; j_gene: TRBJ1-2; CDR3aa: CASSPPTVGRKGYTF; CDR3nt: TGTGCCAGCAGCCCCCCCACAGTCGGAAGGAAGGGCTACACCTTC
abundance: NA; d_gene: NA; v_gene: TRBV7-8; j_gene: TRBJ2-7; CDR3aa: CASSRTGFYEQYF; CDR3nt: TGTGCCAGCAGCCGTACAGGGTTCTACGAGCAGTACTTC
abundance: once; d_gene: NA; v_gene: TRBV15; j_gene: TRBJ2-3; CDR3aa: CASPTPDTQYF; CDR3nt: TGTGCCTCTCCGACCCCAGATACGCAGTATTTT
abundance: NA; d_gene: TRBD2; v_gene: TRBV5-1; j_gene: TRBJ2-5; CDR3aa: CASSVAGGSETQYF; CDR3nt: TGCGCCAGCAGCGTAGCGGGAGGTTCTGAGACCCAGTACTTC
abundance: NA; d_gene: TRBD1; v_gene: TRBV7-2; j_gene: TRBJ1-2; CDR3aa: CASSRQGWGYTF; CDR3nt: TGTGCCAGCAGCAGACAGGGGTGGGGCTACACCTTC
abundance: NA; d_gene: NA; v_gene: TRBV10-3; j_gene: TRBJ2-7; CDR3aa: CAISEKYEQYF; CDR3nt: TGTGCCATCAGTGAGAAATACGAGCAGTACTTC
abundance: NA; d_gene: NA; v_gene: TRBV7-8; j_gene: TRBJ2-7; CDR3aa: CASTSARGLSFSTYEQYF; CDR3nt: TGTGCCAGCACCTCGGCCAGGGGCCTCAGTTTTTCCACCTACGAGCAGTACTTC
abundance: once; d_gene: NA; v_gene: TRBV4-2; j_gene: TRBJ2-7; CDR3aa: CASSQDLYEQYF; CDR3nt: TGTGCCAGCAGCCAGGACCTTTACGAGCAGTACTTC
abundance: NA; d_gene: TRBD1; v_gene: TRBV19; j_gene: TRBJ2-7; CDR3aa: CASSIGGQVTHEQYF; CDR3nt: TGTGCCAGTAGTATCGGGGGACAGGTAACCCACGAGCAGTACTTC
abundance: NA; d_gene: NA; v_gene: TRBV5-5; j_gene: TRBJ1-2; CDR3aa: CASSSDLSTVIYGYTF; CDR3nt: TGTGCCAGCAGCTCTGACTTATCGACCGTAATTTATGGCTACACCTTC